Sequencing of this T cell receptor beta chain was carried out in a study of blood T cell dynamics during melanoma immunotherapy. Overall study: Metastatic melanoma patients received first-line pembrolizumab or nivolumab plus ipilimumab.

Time point: week 3, after first cycle of checkpoint inhibitor. One draw preceded checkpoint blockade; another followed its first cycle at week 3. The CDR3 has 13 amino acids. Germline loops: CDR1 MNHNY, CDR2 SVGAGI (reference sequence). Trimming took off 6 bases at V and 6 bases at J, with 12 bases between the two ends. A fixed DNA input of roughly 0.35 ug was used per bulk PBMC sample. Using immunoSEQ multiplex PCR, the repertoire was profiled, and TCRdb retains in-frame clones only, with some absent. The data show approximately 6,300 clones, approximately 88% seen once. This clonotype was obtained from a human donor with melanoma. The sample here was blood, taken from a patient treated with checkpoint blockade. This rearrangement joins TRBV6-6 to TRBJ1-5; weak D call: TRBD1 (6 bases). The CDR3 DNA is TGTGCCAGCAGACGGGGGCTCGTTCAGCCCCAGCATTTT. Translation gives CASRRGLVQPQHF.